The rows below give T cell receptor beta chains drawn from one sample of a study of T cell responses to AZD1222 COVID-19 vaccine. Libraries were prepared by immunoSEQ multiplex PCR; TCRdb keeps only in-frame clonotypes and omits some of them. The data contain 160,000 or so clones, 90% to 95% of them singletons. This specimen was peripheral blood, taken 28 days after the second AZD1222 dose. These receptors all stem from an adult who received the AZD1222 COVID-19 vaccine. CDR3s include the opening cysteine and the closing phenylalanine or tryptophan. D genes are given only for firm matches. Clone size appears in some rows only: once, few, many, or a class for an expanded clone.

d_call	j_call	clone_size	v_call	cdr3_length	cdr3_aa	cdr3_nt
NA	TRBJ2-1	NA	TRBV6-1	14	CASSERTRGSEQFF	TGTGCCAGCAGTGAAAGGACCCGCGGTTCTGAGCAGTTCTTC
NA	TRBJ2-1	NA	TRBV5-4	15	CASSLGAGPYNEQFF	TGTGCCAGCAGCTTGGGGGCAGGGCCTTACAATGAGCAGTTCTTC
NA	TRBJ2-1	NA	TRBV28	14	CASSLRGLNNEQFF	TGTGCCAGCAGTTTACGAGGGCTAAACAATGAGCAGTTCTTC
NA	TRBJ1-1	NA	TRBV12-3/TRBV12-4	11	CASSSGSEAFF	TGTGCCAGCAGTTCTGGGAGTGAAGCTTTCTTT
NA	TRBJ1-3	NA	TRBV19	14	CASSTWLSGNTIYF	TGTGCCAGTAGTACTTGGCTTAGCGGAAACACCATATATTTT
NA	TRBJ1-2	NA	TRBV14	13	CASNHTRGDGYTF	TGTGCCAGCAACCACACCCGGGGGGATGGCTACACCTTC
TRBD1	TRBJ2-7	NA	TRBV6-5	15	CASSSPGTGVYEQYF	TGTGCCAGCAGTTCTCCCGGGACAGGGGTCTACGAGCAGTACTTC
NA	TRBJ1-1	NA	TRBV12-5	13	CASGGGTVPSAFF	TGTGCTAGTGGGGGAGGGACGGTTCCATCAGCTTTCTTT
NA	TRBJ1-3	NA	TRBV7-9	12	CASSLPGNTIYF	TGTGCCAGCAGCTTACCCGGAAACACCATATATTTT
TRBD1	TRBJ1-1	NA	TRBV5-1	15	CASSFQGQGNTEAFF	TGCGCCAGCAGCTTCCAGGGACAGGGGAACACTGAAGCTTTCTTT
NA	TRBJ2-2	NA	TRBV7-3	16	CASSPGPEMNTGELFF	TGTGCCAGCAGCCCCGGCCCCGAAATGAACACCGGGGAGCTGTTTTTT
TRBD1	TRBJ2-6	NA	TRBV6-4	17	CASSPGTGGSGANVLTF	TGTGCCAGCAGCCCCGGGACAGGGGGGTCTGGGGCCAACGTCCTGACTTTC
NA	TRBJ2-5	NA	TRBV7-9	11	CASSLIETQYF	TGTGCCAGCAGCCTTATCGAGACCCAGTACTTC
NA	TRBJ1-3	NA	TRBV29-1	13	CSVVKGSGNTIYF	TGCAGCGTTGTGAAAGGATCTGGAAACACCATATATTTT
NA	TRBJ2-7	few	TRBV11-3	13	CASGKGHSYEQYF	TGTGCCAGCGGCAAGGGACACTCCTACGAGCAGTACTTC
TRBD1	TRBJ1-2	few	TRBV28	13	CASSTGGVYGYTF	TGTGCCAGCAGTACAGGGGGCGTCTATGGCTACACCTTC
TRBD2	TRBJ2-5	NA	TRBV7-2	16	CASSLDASGSQETQYF	TGTGCCAGCAGCTTAGACGCTAGCGGGAGTCAAGAGACCCAGTACTTC
TRBD1	TRBJ1-2	NA	TRBV6-5	14	CASSTSQGALGYTF	TGTGCCAGCAGTACGTCTCAGGGGGCGCTTGGCTACACCTTC
NA	TRBJ1-1	NA	TRBV7-6	14	CASSLAGPNTEAFF	TGTGCCAGCAGCCTAGCCGGACCGAACACTGAAGCTTTCTTT
NA	TRBJ1-4	few	TRBV6-5	14	CAIKPGLLNEKLFF	TGTGCCATCAAGCCGGGACTGCTTAATGAAAAACTGTTTTTT
TRBD2	TRBJ2-3	NA	TRBV4-2	16	CASSSWTSGSTDTQYF	TGTGCCAGCAGCTCCTGGACTAGCGGGAGCACAGATACGCAGTATTTT
TRBD2	TRBJ2-7	NA	TRBV14	15	CASSQARGIAYEQYF	TGTGCCAGCAGCCAAGCGCGGGGGATAGCCTACGAGCAGTACTTC
NA	TRBJ1-5	NA	TRBV19	15	CASSPRTEGGQPQHF	TGTGCCAGTAGTCCCCGGACAGAAGGAGGGCAGCCCCAGCATTTT
TRBD1	TRBJ2-3	NA	TRBV28	16	CASSYPGTGGLDTQYF	TGTGCCAGCAGTTACCCCGGGACAGGGGGCTTAGATACGCAGTATTTT
NA	TRBJ1-1	NA	TRBV19	16	CASSMLVGAVNTEAFF	TGTGCCAGTAGTATGCTTGTAGGGGCGGTGAACACTGAAGCTTTCTTT
NA	TRBJ2-2	NA	TRBV27	13	CASTDGTIGELFF	TGTGCCAGCACGGACGGGACGATCGGGGAGCTGTTTTTT
TRBD1	TRBJ1-2	NA	TRBV5-6	14	CASSLQGALYGYTF	TGTGCCAGCAGCCTCCAGGGGGCTCTCTATGGCTACACCTTC
NA	TRBJ2-4	NA	TRBV6-5	15	CASTTLVGAKNIQYF	TGTGCCAGCACCACCCTGGTAGGGGCCAAAAACATTCAGTACTTC
NA	TRBJ2-1	NA	TRBV15	11	CATSNQNGQFF	TGTGCCACCAGCAACCAGAACGGGCAGTTCTTC
NA	TRBJ2-7	NA	TRBV9	13	CASSVGTSGEQYF	TGTGCCAGCAGCGTAGGGACCTCGGGCGAGCAGTACTTC